The 8 T cell receptor beta chains listed next were all sequenced from one sample in a study of shared clonotypes between healthy human individuals. Using immunoSEQ multiplex PCR, the repertoire was profiled, and TCRdb retains in-frame clones only, with some absent. The repertoire holds some 2.3 million clones, with about 92% as singletons. The specimen was naive CD4+ T cells from PBMCs. Indicated subset: CD45RA+ positively selected. Receptors were obtained from a man in his late teens or twenties in good health. Some clones in this sample may be carry-over from other donors' samples.

The chain carries TRBV28 and TRBJ2-3, with 9 bases matching TRBD1. Germline CDR1 reads MDHEN; CDR2 reads SYDVKM. V lost 7 bases, J lost 0 bases, and 2 bases stayed unmatched. The CDR3 is 14 residues long. This chain's CDR3 is CASNRGLSTDTQYF. The DNA of the CDR3 is TGTGCCAGCAACAGGGGGCTTAGCACAGATACGCAGTATTTT. Full variable domain (outside the CDR3, taken from reference TRBV28 and TRBJ2-3): DVKVTQSSRYLVKRTGEKVFLECVQDMDHENMFWYRQDPGLGLRLIYFSYDVKMKEKGDIPEGYSVSREKKERFSLILESASTNQTSMYLCASNRGLSTDTQYFGPGTRLTVL.

The J gene is TRBJ1-1, the V gene TRBV27, with TRBD1 as a possible D gene (6 bases). This CDR3 has 16 residues. Germline V gene lookup returns CDR1 MNHEY and CDR2 SMNVEV (reference sequence). V was cut by 2 bases and J by 0 bases, with 13 bases left in between. CDR3 sequence reads: CASSLRVQGLNTEAFF. For the CDR3, the DNA is TGTGCCAGCAGTTTAAGAGTACAGGGCCTGAACACTGAAGCTTTCTTT.

The chain joins TRBV7-6 to TRBJ2-2; no clear D gene. The CDR3 has 13 amino acids. V shed 5 bases and J shed 6 bases, with 10 bases lying between them. The germline CDR1 and CDR2 sequences are SGHVS and FNYEAQ. The chain's CDR3 is CASSPESSGELFF. In DNA form, the CDR3 reads TGTGCCAGCAGCCCAGAATCGTCCGGGGAGCTGTTTTTT.

Turning to this clone: This sample also contains other DNA sequences that code for the same CDR3. The chain carries TRBV5-1 and TRBJ2-7; 11 bases map to TRBD1. V gave up 2 bases and J gave up 6 bases; unmatched junction bases: 4. This CDR3 has 14 residues. Looked up from germline, CDR1 is SGHRS and CDR2 is YFSETQ. CDR3 sequence (DNA): TGCGCCAGCAGCTTAGGGACAGGGGGAGGCGAGCAGTACTTC. Protein: CASSLGTGGGEQYF.

The J gene is TRBJ2-3, the V gene TRBV28; 9 nucleotides line up with TRBD2. Per germline, CDR1 MDHEN and CDR2 SYDVKM. The CDR3 has 16 amino acids. With 4 bases clipped from V and 0 bases from J, the junction kept 5 bases outside the gene matches. CDR3 coding DNA: TGTGCCAGCAGTTCCCTAGCGGGGATTAGCACAGATACGCAGTATTTT. Translated, it gives CASSSLAGISTDTQYF. The whole variable domain, filled in from reference TRBV28 and TRBJ2-3, reads DVKVTQSSRYLVKRTGEKVFLECVQDMDHENMFWYRQDPGLGLRLIYFSYDVKMKEKGDIPEGYSVSREKKERFSLILESASTNQTSMYLCASSSLAGISTDTQYFGPGTRLTVL.

V and J are TRBV19 and TRBJ1-3, with D tentatively TRBD1 (5 bases). Germline V lookup: CDR1 LNHDA, CDR2 SQIVND (reference sequence). The CDR3 spans 15 residues. Trimming shortened V by 7 bases and J by 6 bases, and 19 bases separated the two germline ends. In DNA, the CDR3 is TGTGCCAGTACCCCCCGTGGTGGAGGGGAAAACACCATATATTTT. Translation: CASTPRGGGENTIYF.

This chain uses TRBV6-5 with TRBJ1-6, with unresolved D. Germline-derived CDR1 and CDR2 are MNHEY and SVGAGI. The V end lost 5 bases, the J end lost 8 bases, and 7 bases lay between the germline ends. CDR3 length: 12 residues. CDR3 DNA: TGTGCCAGCAGTGGGAAGTATTCACCCCTCCACTTT. Translated, it gives CASSGKYSPLHF.

This clone was found once. As DNA, the CDR3 is TGCGCCAGCAGGACAGGGACAGCCAATAATGAAAAACTGTTTTTT. Its protein is CASRTGTANNEKLFF. The chain joins TRBV5-1 to TRBJ1-4; 7 nucleotides match TRBD1. The CDR3 is 15 amino acids. Per germline, CDR1 SGHRS and CDR2 YFSETQ. V lost 5 bases and J lost 4; bases outside the gene matches: 8. Supplemented by reference TRBV5-1 and TRBJ1-4, the full variable domain reads KAGVTQTPRYLIKTRGQQVTLSCSPISGHRSVSWYQQTPGQGLQFLFEYFSETQRNKGNFPGRFSGRQFSNSRSEMNVSTLELGDSALYLCASRTGTANNEKLFFGSGTQLSVL.